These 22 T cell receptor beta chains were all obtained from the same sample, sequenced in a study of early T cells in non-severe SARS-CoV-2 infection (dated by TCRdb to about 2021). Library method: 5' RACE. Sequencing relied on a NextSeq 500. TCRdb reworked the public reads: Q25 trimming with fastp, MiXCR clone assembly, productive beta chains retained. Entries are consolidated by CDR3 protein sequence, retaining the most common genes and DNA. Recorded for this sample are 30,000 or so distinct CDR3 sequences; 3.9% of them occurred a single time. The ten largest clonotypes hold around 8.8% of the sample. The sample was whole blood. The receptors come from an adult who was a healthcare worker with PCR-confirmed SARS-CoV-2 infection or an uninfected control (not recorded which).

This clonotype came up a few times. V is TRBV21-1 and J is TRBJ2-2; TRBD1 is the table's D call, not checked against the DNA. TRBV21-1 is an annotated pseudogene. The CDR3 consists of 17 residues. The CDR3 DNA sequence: TGTGCCAGCATCAATCAGGGGGAGAGGCCGAACACCGGGGAGCTGTTTTTT. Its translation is CASINQGERPNTGELFF.

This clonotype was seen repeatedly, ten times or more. The CDR3 sequence: CSARGGGRYQPQHF. The CDR3 DNA sequence: TGCAGTGCTAGAGGGGGGGGCAGATATCAGCCCCAGCATTTT. The V and J genes are TRBV20-1 and TRBJ1-5; maybe TRBD1 (6 bases). Germline V gene sequence: CDR1 DFQATT, CDR2 SNEGSKA (reference sequence). V was cut by 1 base and J by 5 bases, with 12 bases left in between. The length of the CDR3 is 14 residues.

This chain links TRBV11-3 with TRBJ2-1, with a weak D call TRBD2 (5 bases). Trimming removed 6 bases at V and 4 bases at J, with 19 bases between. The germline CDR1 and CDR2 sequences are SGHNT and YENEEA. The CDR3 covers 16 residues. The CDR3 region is CASRRKRKRRYNEQFF. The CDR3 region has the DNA TGTGCCAGCAGACGAAAGAGAAAGCGGAGATACAATGAGCAGTTCTTC.

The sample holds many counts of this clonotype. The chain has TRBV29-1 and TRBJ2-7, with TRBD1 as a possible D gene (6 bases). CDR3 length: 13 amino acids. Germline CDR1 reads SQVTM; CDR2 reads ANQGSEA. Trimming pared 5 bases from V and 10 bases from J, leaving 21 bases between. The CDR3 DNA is TGCAGCGTTTTCGCCCCACAGGGCCAATACCAGTACTTC. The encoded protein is CSVFAPQGQYQYF.

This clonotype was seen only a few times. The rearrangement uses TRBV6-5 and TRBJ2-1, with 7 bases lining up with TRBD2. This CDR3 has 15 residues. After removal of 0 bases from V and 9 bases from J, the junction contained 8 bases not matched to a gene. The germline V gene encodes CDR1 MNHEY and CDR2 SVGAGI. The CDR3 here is CASSYSPSGSSEQFF. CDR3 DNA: TGTGCCAGCAGTTACTCCCCTAGCGGAAGCAGTGAGCAGTTCTTC.

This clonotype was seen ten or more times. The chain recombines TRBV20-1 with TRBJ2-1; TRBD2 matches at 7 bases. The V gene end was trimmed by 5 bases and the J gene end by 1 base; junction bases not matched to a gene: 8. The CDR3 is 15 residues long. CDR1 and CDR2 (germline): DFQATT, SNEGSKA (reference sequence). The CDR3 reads CSAPRAGDSYNEQFF. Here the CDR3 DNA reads TGCAGTGCTCCCAGGGCGGGGGATTCCTACAATGAGCAGTTCTTC.

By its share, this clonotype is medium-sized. CDR3 DNA: TGTGCCAGCAGCTTTAGAATAGCGGGTGACAATGAGCAGTTCTTC. Translation: CASSFRIAGDNEQFF. The chain uses TRBV7-2 and TRBJ2-1, with 7 bases fitting TRBD2. This CDR3 has 15 amino acids. Germline CDR1 is SGHTA and CDR2 is FQGNSA. J gave up 5 bases and V 3 bases, and 7 bases lay outside the gene matches.

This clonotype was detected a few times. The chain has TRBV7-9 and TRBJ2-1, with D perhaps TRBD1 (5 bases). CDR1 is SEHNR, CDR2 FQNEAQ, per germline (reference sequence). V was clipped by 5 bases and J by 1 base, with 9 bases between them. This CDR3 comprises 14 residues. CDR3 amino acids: CASSPRQSYNEQFF. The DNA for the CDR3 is TGTGCCAGCAGCCCAAGACAGTCCTACAATGAGCAGTTCTTC.

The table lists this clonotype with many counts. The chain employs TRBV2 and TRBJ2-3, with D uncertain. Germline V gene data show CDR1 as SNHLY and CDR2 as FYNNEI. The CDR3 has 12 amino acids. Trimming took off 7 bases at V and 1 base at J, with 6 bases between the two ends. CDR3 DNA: TGTGCCAGCAAGTCACGCACAGATACGCAGTATTTT. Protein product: CASKSRTDTQYF.

The CDR3 DNA is TGTGCCAGCACCCAGGACGGGCCGTGGGCAGATACGCAGTATTTT. Its translation: CASTQDGPWADTQYF. This sequence joins TRBV11-2 and TRBJ2-3; the D is unclear. CDR1 and CDR2 from the germline V gene are SGHAT and FQNNGV. V lost 7 bases and J lost 4, with 18 bases in between. There are 15 residues in the CDR3.

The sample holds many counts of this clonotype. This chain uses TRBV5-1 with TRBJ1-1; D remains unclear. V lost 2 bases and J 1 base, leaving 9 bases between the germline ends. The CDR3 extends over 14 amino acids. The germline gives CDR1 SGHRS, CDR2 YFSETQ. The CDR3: CASSFERPNTEAFF. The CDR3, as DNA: TGCGCCAGCAGCTTTGAGAGGCCGAACACTGAAGCTTTCTTT. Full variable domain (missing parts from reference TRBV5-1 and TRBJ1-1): KAGVTQTPRYLIKTRGQQVTLSCSPISGHRSVSWYQQTPGQGLQFLFEYFSETQRNKGNFPGRFSGRQFSNSRSEMNVSTLELGDSALYLCASSFERPNTEAFFGQGTRLTVV.

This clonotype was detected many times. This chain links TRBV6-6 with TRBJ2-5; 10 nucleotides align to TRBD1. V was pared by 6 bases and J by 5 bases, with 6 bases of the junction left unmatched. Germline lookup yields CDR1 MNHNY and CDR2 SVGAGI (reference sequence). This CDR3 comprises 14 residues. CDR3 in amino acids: CASRTRTGGETQYF. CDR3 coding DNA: TGTGCCAGCAGGACCCGGACAGGGGGGGAGACCCAGTACTTC.

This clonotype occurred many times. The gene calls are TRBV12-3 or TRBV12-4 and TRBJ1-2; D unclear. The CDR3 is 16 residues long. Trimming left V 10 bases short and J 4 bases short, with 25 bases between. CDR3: CATLAPSMGWSYGYTF. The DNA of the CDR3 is TGTGCCACCCTCGCCCCGTCGATGGGCTGGAGCTATGGCTACACCTTC.

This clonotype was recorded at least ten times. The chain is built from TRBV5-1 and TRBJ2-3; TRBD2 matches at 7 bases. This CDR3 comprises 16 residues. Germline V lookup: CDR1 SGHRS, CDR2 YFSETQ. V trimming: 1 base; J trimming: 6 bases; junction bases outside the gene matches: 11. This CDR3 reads CASSLKAAGFPDTQYF. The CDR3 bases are TGCGCCAGCAGCTTGAAGGCAGCGGGATTTCCGGATACGCAGTATTTT.

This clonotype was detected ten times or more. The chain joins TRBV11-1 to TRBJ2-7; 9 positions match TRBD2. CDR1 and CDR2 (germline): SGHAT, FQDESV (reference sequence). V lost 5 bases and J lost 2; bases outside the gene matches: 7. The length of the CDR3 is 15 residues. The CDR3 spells CASSLGLASPYEQYF. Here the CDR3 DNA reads TGTGCCAGCAGCCTCGGACTAGCGAGTCCCTACGAGCAGTACTTC.

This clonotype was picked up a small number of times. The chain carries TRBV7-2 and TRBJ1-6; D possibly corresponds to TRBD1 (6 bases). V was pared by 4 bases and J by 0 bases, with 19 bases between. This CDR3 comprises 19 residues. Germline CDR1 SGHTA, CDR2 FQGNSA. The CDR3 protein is CASSSLGGQGTSYNSPLHF. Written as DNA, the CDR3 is TGTGCCAGCAGCTCCCTAGGGGGTCAGGGGACCTCCTATAATTCACCCCTCCACTTT.

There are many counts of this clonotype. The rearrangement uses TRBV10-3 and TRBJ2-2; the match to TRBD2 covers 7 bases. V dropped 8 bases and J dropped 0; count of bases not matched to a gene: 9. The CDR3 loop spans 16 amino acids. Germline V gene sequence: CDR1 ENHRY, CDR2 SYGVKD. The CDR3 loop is CAIPSGPNANTGELFF. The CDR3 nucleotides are TGTGCCATCCCTAGCGGACCAAACGCGAACACCGGGGAGCTGTTTTTT.

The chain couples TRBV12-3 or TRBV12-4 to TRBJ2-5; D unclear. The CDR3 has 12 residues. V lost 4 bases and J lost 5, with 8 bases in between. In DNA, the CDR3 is TGTGCCAGCAGTTCTCTACTGGAGACCCAGTACTTC. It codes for CASSSLLETQYF.

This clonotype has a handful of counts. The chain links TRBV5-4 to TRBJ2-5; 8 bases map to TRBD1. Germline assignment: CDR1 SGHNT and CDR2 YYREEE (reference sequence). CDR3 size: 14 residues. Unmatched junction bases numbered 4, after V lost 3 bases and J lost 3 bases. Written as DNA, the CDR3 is TGTGCCAGCAGCTATGCAGGGGGCGAAGAGACCCAGTACTTC. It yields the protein CASSYAGGEETQYF.

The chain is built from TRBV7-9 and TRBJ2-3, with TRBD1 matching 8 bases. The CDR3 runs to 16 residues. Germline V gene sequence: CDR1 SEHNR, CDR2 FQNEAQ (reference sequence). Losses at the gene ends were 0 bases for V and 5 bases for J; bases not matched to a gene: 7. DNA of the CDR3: TGTGCCAGCAGCTTAGCGATGGGGACAGGCGGAGATACGCAGTATTTT. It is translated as CASSLAMGTGGDTQYF.

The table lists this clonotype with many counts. CDR3 nucleotides: TGCGCCAGCAGTGGGGTTACTAGCGGGAGAGCCTACAATGAGCAGTTCTTC. This translates into CASSGVTSGRAYNEQFF. This rearrangement joins TRBV10-2 to TRBJ2-1; 11 bases line up with TRBD2. The CDR3 consists of 17 residues. The germline gives CDR1 WSHSY, CDR2 SAAADI. V dropped 4 bases and J dropped 2; count of bases not matched to a gene: 7.

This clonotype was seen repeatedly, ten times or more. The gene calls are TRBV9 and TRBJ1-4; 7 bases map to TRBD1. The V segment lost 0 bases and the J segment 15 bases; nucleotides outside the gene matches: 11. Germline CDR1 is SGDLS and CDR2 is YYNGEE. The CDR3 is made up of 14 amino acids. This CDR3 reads CASSVEGAGAFLFF. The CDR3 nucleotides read TGTGCCAGCAGCGTAGAGGGGGCCGGGGCCTTCTTGTTTTTT. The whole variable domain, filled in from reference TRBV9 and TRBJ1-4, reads DSGVTQTPKHLITATGQRVTLRCSPRSGDLSVYWYQQSLDQGLQFLIQYYNGEERAKGNILERFSAQQFPDLHSELNLSSLELGDSALYFCASSVEGAGAFLFFGSGTQLSVL.